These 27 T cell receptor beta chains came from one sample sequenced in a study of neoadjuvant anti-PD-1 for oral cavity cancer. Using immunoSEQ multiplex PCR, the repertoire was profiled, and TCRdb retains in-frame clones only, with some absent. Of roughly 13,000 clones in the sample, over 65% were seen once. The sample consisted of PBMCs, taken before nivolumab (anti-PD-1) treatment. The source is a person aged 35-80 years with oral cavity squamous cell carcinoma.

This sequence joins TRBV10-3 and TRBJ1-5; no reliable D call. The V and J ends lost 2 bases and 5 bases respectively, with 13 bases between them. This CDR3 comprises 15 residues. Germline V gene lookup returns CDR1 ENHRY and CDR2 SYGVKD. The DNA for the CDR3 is TGTGCCATCAGTGAGACGAGCAGCTCCTATCAGCCCCAGCATTTT. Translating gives CAISETSSSYQPQHF.

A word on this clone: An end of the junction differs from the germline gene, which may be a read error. CDR3 sequence: CSPSDGPDWSF. The CDR3 bases are TGCAGTCCTTCGGACGGCCCCGATTGGAGCTTC. The chain uses TRBV20-1 and TRBJ1-2; no clear D gene. Germline V gene sequence: CDR1 DFQATT, CDR2 SNEGSKA (reference sequence). CDR3 size: 11 residues.

DNA of the CDR3: TGCAGTGCTTACCAAGAGACCCAGTACTTC. Amino acid sequence: CSAYQETQYF. The chain links TRBV20-1 to TRBJ2-5; D is undetermined. V was shortened by 5 bases and J by 0 bases, with 1 base between the two germline ends. The CDR3 runs 10 residues. CDR1 and CDR2 (germline): DFQATT, SNEGSKA (reference sequence).

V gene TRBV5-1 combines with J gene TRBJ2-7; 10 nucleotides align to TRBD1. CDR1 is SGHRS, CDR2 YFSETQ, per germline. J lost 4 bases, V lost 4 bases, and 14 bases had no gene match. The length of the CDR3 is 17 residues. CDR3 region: CASSTGQGGSTSYEQYF. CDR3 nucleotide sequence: TGCGCCAGCAGCACCGGACAGGGGGGCAGCACATCGTACGAGCAGTACTTC.

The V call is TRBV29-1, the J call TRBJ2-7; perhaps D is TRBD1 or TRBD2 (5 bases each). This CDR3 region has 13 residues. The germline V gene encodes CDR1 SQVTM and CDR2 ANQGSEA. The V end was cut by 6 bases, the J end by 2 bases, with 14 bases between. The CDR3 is CSVGSRAPYEQYF. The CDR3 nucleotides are TGCAGCGTGGGGAGCAGGGCACCCTACGAGCAGTACTTC.

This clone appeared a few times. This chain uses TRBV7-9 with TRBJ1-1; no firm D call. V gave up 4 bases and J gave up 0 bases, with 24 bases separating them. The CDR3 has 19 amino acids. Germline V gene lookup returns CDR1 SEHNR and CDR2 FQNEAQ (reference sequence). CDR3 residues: CASSSPSAPSGPMNTEAFF. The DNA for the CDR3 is TGTGCCAGCAGCTCCCCCTCAGCCCCCTCCGGACCGATGAACACTGAAGCTTTCTTT.

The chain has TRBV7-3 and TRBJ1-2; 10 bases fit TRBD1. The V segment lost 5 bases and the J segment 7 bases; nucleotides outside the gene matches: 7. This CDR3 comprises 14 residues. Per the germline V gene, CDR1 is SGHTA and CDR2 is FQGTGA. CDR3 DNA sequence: TGTGCCAGCAGCATGACAGGGGGCGTGGGTGGCTACACCTTC. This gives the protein CASSMTGGVGGYTF.

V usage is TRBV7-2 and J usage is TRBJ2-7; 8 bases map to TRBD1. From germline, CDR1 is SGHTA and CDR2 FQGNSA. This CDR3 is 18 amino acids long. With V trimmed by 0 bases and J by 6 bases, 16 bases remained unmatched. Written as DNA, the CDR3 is TGTGCCAGCAGCTTAGCACTGTGGTGGGCCGGACAGGGAAGCGAGCAGTACTTC. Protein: CASSLALWWAGQGSEQYF.

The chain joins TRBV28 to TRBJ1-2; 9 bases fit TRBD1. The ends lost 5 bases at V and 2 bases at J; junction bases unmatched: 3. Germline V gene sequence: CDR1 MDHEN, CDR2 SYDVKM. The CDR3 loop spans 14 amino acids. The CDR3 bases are TGTGCCAGCAGTGACAGGGGGACCAACTATGGCTACACCTTC. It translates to CASSDRGTNYGYTF.

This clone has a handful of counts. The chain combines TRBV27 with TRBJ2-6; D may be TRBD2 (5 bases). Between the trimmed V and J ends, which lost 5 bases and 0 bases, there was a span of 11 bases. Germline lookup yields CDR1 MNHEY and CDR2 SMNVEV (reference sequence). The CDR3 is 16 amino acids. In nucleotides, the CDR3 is TGTGCCAGCAGTCCCCGGGGAATCTCTGGGGCCAACGTCCTGACTTTC. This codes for CASSPRGISGANVLTF.

The CDR3 bases are TGTGCCTGGAGTACCCCCCGCTTGGGGTGGGGCTATGGCTACACCTTC. This translates into CAWSTPRLGWGYGYTF. This chain uses TRBV30 with TRBJ1-2; D not certain. This CDR3 has 16 residues. The germline V gene has CDR1 GTSNPN and CDR2 SVGIG (reference sequence). V dropped 2 bases and J dropped 4 bases, with 20 bases sitting between them.

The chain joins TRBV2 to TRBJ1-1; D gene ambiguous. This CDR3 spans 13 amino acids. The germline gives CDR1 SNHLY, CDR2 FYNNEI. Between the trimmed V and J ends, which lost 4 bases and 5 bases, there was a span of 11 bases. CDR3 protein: CASSVMGETEAFF. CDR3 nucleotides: TGTGCCAGCAGTGTAATGGGAGAAACTGAAGCTTTCTTT.

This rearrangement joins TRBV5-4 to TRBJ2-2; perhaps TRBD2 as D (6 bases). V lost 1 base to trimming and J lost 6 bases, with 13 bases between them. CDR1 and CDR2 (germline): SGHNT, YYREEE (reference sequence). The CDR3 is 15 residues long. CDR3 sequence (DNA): TGTGCCAGCAGCTTGAAAGCAGCGGGTTCCGGGGAGCTGTTTTTT. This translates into CASSLKAAGSGELFF. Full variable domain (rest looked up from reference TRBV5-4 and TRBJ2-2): ETGVTQSPTHLIKTRGQQVTLRCSSQSGHNTVSWYQQALGQGPQFIFQYYREEENGRGNFPPRFSGLQFPNYSSELNVNALELDDSALYLCASSLKAAGSGELFFGEGSRLTVL.

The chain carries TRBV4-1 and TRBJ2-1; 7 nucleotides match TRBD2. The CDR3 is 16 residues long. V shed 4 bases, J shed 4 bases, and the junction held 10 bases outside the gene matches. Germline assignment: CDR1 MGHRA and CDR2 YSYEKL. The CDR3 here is CASSPGWAGAYNEQFF. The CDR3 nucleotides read TGCGCCAGCAGCCCCGGATGGGCGGGAGCATACAATGAGCAGTTCTTC.

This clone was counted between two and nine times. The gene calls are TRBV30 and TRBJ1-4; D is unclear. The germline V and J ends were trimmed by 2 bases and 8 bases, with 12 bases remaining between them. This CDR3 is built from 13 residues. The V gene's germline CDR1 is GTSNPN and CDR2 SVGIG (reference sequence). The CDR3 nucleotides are TGTGCCTGGAGTCCCCAACCATACGAAAAACTGTTTTTT. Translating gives CAWSPQPYEKLFF. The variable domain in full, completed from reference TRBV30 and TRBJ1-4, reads SQTIHQWPATLVQPVGSPLSLECTVEGTSNPNLYWYRQAAGRGLQLLFYSVGIGQISSEVPQNLSASRPQDRQFILSSKKLLLSDSGFYLCAWSPQPYEKLFFGSGTQLSVL.

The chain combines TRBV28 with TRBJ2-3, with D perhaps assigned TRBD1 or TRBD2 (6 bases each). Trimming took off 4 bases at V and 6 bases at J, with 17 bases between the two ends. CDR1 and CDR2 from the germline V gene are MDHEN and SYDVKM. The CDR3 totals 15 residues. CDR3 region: CASSSPTGRQDTQYF. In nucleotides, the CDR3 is TGTGCCAGCAGTTCCCCTACAGGGAGGCAGGATACGCAGTATTTT.

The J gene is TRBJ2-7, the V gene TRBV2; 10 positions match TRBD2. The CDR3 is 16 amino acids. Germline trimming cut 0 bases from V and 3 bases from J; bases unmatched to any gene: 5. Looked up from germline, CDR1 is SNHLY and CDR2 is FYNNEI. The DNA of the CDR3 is TGTGCCAGCAGTGAAGCTAGCGGGAGGTCTGGCTACGAGCAGTACTTC. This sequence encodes CASSEASGRSGYEQYF.

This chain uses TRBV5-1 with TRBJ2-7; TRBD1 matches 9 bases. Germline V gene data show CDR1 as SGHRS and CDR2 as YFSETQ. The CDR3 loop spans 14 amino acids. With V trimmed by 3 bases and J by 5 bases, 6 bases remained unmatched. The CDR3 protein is CASSSGTGFHEQYF. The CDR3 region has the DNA TGCGCCAGCAGCTCCGGGACAGGGTTCCACGAGCAGTACTTC.

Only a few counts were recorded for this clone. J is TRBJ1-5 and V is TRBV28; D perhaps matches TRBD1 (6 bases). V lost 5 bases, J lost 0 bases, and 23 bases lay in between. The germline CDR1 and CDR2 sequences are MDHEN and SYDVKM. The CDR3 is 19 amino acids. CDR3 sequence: CASSPPSGQTLNSNQPQHF. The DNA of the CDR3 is TGTGCCAGCAGTCCACCCTCGGGACAAACGTTAAATAGCAATCAGCCCCAGCATTTT.

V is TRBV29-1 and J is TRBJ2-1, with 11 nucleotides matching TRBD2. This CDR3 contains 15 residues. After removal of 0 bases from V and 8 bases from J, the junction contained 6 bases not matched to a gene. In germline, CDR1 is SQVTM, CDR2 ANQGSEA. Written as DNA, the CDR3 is TGCAGCGTTGAAGATTTGGTAGCGGGGGGGCATGAGCAGTTCTTC. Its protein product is CSVEDLVAGGHEQFF.

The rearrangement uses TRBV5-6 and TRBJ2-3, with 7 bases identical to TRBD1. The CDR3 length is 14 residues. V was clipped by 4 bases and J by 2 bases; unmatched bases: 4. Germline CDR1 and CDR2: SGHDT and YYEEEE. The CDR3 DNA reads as TGTGCCAGCAGCCAGGACAGGTTCACAGATACGCAGTATTTT. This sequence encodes CASSQDRFTDTQYF.

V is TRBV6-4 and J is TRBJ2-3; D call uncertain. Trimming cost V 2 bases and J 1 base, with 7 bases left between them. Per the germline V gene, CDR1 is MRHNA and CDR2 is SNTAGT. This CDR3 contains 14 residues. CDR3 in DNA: TGTGCCAGCAGTGACATCGCACGCACAGATACGCAGTATTTT. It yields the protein CASSDIARTDTQYF.

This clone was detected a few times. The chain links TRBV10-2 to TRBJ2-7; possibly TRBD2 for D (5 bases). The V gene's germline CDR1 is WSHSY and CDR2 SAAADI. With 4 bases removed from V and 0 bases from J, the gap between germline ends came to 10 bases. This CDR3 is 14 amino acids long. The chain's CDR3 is CASSGRRDSYEQYF. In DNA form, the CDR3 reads TGCGCCAGCAGTGGGAGACGGGACTCCTACGAGCAGTACTTC.

The CDR3 region has the DNA TGTGCCAGCAGAACCGGGACTAGCGACCCCTCAATGGAGACCCAGTACTTC. This encodes CASRTGTSDPSMETQYF. The gene calls are TRBV2 and TRBJ2-5, with 10 bases aligning to TRBD2. Per the germline V gene, CDR1 is SNHLY and CDR2 is FYNNEI. The CDR3 contains 17 residues. Germline trimming cut 6 bases from V and 5 bases from J; bases unmatched to any gene: 15.

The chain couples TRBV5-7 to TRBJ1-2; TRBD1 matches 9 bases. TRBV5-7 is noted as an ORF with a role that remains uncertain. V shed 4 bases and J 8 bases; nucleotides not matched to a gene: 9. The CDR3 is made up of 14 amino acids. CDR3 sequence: CASSPGQGAGGYTF. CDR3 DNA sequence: TGTGCCAGCAGCCCGGGACAGGGAGCGGGGGGCTACACCTTC.

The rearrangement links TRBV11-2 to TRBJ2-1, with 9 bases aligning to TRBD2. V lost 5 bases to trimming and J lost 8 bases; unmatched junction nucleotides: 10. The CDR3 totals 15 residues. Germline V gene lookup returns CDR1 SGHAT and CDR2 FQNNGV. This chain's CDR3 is CASSAHPGLADEQFF. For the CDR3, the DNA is TGTGCCAGCAGCGCCCACCCGGGACTAGCCGATGAGCAGTTCTTC.

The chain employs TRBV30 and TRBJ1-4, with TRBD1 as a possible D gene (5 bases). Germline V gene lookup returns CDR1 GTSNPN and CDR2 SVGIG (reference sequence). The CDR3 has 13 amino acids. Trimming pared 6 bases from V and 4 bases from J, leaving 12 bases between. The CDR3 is CACSRQRNEKLFF. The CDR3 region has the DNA TGTGCCTGCTCGAGACAGCGTAATGAAAAACTGTTTTTT. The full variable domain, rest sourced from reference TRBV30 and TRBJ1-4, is SQTIHQWPATLVQPVGSPLSLECTVEGTSNPNLYWYRQAAGRGLQLLFYSVGIGQISSEVPQNLSASRPQDRQFILSSKKLLLSDSGFYLCACSRQRNEKLFFGSGTQLSVL.